The 7 T cell receptor beta chains given below trace back to one sample, sequenced in a study of cytomegalovirus exposure and HLA in healthy donors. Profiling relied on immunoSEQ multiplex PCR, and the TCRdb table lists in-frame clones only, not all of them. The table shows approximately 49,000 clones, with 92% occurring only once. Material for sequencing was PBMCs. These receptors originate from a man aged 18 to 29 in good health and CMV-seronegative.

The rearrangement joins TRBV5-1 to TRBJ1-1; D is possibly TRBD1 (5 bases). This CDR3 region has 13 residues. CDR1 SGHRS and CDR2 YFSETQ come from the germline V gene. Trimming stripped 3 bases from V and 1 base from J, with 7 bases between. CDR3 DNA: TGCGCCAGCAGCTCTACAGGGAACACTGAAGCTTTCTTT. Translation: CASSSTGNTEAFF.

The J gene is TRBJ2-7, the V gene TRBV19; 7 bases line up with TRBD1. This CDR3 contains 13 residues. Germline CDR1 LNHDA, CDR2 SQIVND (reference sequence). The V segment lost 6 bases and the J segment 4 bases; nucleotides outside the gene matches: 6. Here the CDR3 DNA reads TGTGCCAGTAGACAAACAGGGGCTTACGAGCAGTACTTC. This codes for CASRQTGAYEQYF. Full variable domain (remainder filled in from reference TRBV19 and TRBJ2-7): DGGITQSPKYLFRKEGQNVTLSCEQNLNHDAMYWYRQDPGQGLRLIYYSQIVNDFQKGDIAEGYSVSREKKESFPLTVTSAQKNPTAFYLCASRQTGAYEQYFGPGTRLTVT.

The CDR3 is CASSEGLAGRETQYF. The CDR3 DNA follows: TGTGCCAGCAGTGAGGGACTAGCGGGGAGAGAGACCCAGTACTTC. The chain couples TRBV2 to TRBJ2-5; 13 bases match TRBD2. There are 15 residues in the CDR3. Trimming removed 3 bases from V and 4 bases from J; junction bases left unmatched: 2. Germline V lookup: CDR1 SNHLY, CDR2 FYNNEI.

This clone was seen a single time. The chain has TRBV27 and TRBJ1-5; D is ambiguous. Germline CDR1 MNHEY, CDR2 SMNVEV (reference sequence). This CDR3 has 11 residues. V lost 7 bases and J 3 bases, leaving 4 bases between the germline ends. DNA for the CDR3: TGTGCCAGCACCCTCAATCAGCCCCAGCATTTT. Its protein product is CASTLNQPQHF.

J is TRBJ2-2 and V is TRBV30; the D gene is possibly TRBD2 (6 bases). CDR3 size: 15 residues. The V and J ends lost 4 bases and 2 bases respectively, with 14 bases between them. Germline lookup yields CDR1 GTSNPN and CDR2 SVGIG (reference sequence). CDR3 coding DNA: TGTGCCTGGACCGACGGGACTCCTAACACCGGGGAGCTGTTTTTT. Translating it yields CAWTDGTPNTGELFF.

The V and J genes are TRBV4-3 and TRBJ2-3; TRBD1 is a possible D gene (5 bases). Trimming stripped 1 base from V and 0 bases from J, with 14 bases between. Germline CDR1 reads LGHNA; CDR2 reads YSLEER. The CDR3 runs 17 residues. CDR3 amino acids: CASSQALSQGSTDTQYF. CDR3 DNA: TGCGCCAGCAGCCAAGCCCTTTCTCAGGGTAGCACAGATACGCAGTATTTT.

DNA for the CDR3: TGTGCCAGCAGCCCGGAGACCCAGTACTTC. Its protein is CASSPETQYF. The genes are TRBV27 and TRBJ2-5, with D unclear. Germline V gene sequence: CDR1 MNHEY, CDR2 SMNVEV (reference sequence). The CDR3 runs 10 residues. The V end was cut by 6 bases, the J end by 5 bases, with 4 bases between.